These 14 T cell receptor beta chains originate from one sample sequenced in a study of shared clonotypes between healthy human individuals. The naive CD8 fraction comprised CD45RO-negative cells positively selected for CCR7 and excluded terminally differentiated effector memory CD45RA+ cells. Only in-frame clones appear in the TCRdb table, and some are missing; sequencing was by immunoSEQ multiplex PCR. Here the sample spans more than 2 million clones, approximately 94% being singletons. Sequencing input: naive CD8+ T cells sorted from blood. The receptors come from a man in his late teens or twenties in good health.

This chain connects TRBV5-1 to TRBJ1-1; possibly TRBD1 for D (5 bases). V lost 1 base and J 2 bases, leaving 15 bases between the germline ends. The CDR3 has 16 residues. The germline gives CDR1 SGHRS, CDR2 YFSETQ. For the CDR3, the DNA is TGCGCCAGCAGCTTGCAGGAGGGACGGAGAAACACTGAAGCTTTCTTT. Translating it yields CASSLQEGRRNTEAFF. Supplemented by reference TRBV5-1 and TRBJ1-1, the full variable domain reads KAGVTQTPRYLIKTRGQQVTLSCSPISGHRSVSWYQQTPGQGLQFLFEYFSETQRNKGNFPGRFSGRQFSNSRSEMNVSTLELGDSALYLCASSLQEGRRNTEAFFGQGTRLTVV.

In its sample, this clone was seen a few times. The chain couples TRBV11-2 to TRBJ2-7; D not resolved. Trimming cost V 5 bases and J 2 bases, with 10 bases left between them. The CDR3 spans 13 residues. Germline loops: CDR1 SGHAT, CDR2 FQNNGV. The CDR3 sequence: CASSPTPTYEQYF. The CDR3 DNA reads TGTGCCAGCAGCCCAACACCCACCTACGAGCAGTACTTC.

The genes are TRBV5-1 and TRBJ2-5; the match to TRBD2 covers 9 bases. The CDR3 has 18 amino acids. V was pared by 0 bases and J by 0 bases, with 9 bases of the junction left unmatched. Per germline, CDR1 SGHRS and CDR2 YFSETQ. CDR3 in DNA: TGCGCCAGCAGCTTGGTTTCTAGCGGGGACACGTACCAAGAGACCCAGTACTTC. This codes for CASSLVSSGDTYQETQYF.

The V gene is TRBV6-6, the J gene TRBJ2-1; 11 nucleotides match TRBD1. CDR3 length: 16 residues. Germline CDR1 reads MNHNY; CDR2 reads SVGAGI (reference sequence). Losses at the gene ends were 9 bases for V and 8 bases for J; bases not matched to a gene: 15. Written as DNA, the CDR3 is TGTGCCAGTCAGACGGGACAGGGGGTCCCGGGGGATGAGCAGTTCTTC. Amino acid sequence: CASQTGQGVPGDEQFF.

Points on this clone: Other DNA sequences in the sample encode the same CDR3. This sequence joins TRBV7-9 and TRBJ2-7; D remains unclear. The CDR3 spans 14 residues. CDR1 is SEHNR and CDR2 is FQNEAQ in the germline V gene (reference sequence). V was cut by 4 bases and J by 2 bases, with 12 bases left in between. In DNA, the CDR3 is TGTGCCAGCAGCTCCTCTGGCGCCGCCTACGAGCAGTACTTC. Residues: CASSSSGAAYEQYF.

The chain is built from TRBV4-3 and TRBJ2-7, with 8 nucleotides matching TRBD2. V lost 3 bases, J lost 1 base, and 5 bases stayed unmatched. Germline-derived CDR1 and CDR2 are LGHNA and YSLEER. The CDR3 runs to 15 residues. The CDR3 spells CASSHLAGSSYEQYF. As DNA, the CDR3 is TGCGCCAGCAGCCATTTAGCGGGGTCTTCCTACGAGCAGTACTTC.

The chain couples TRBV11-2 to TRBJ2-7, with 7 positions matching TRBD2. The CDR3 covers 16 residues. Germline V CDR1 and CDR2: SGHAT, FQNNGV. J gave up 2 bases and V 5 bases, and 12 bases lay outside the gene matches. The CDR3 DNA reads as TGTGCCAGCAGCCAAACTCTCTCTAGCGGCCCCTACGAGCAGTACTTC. This codes for CASSQTLSSGPYEQYF.

V and J are TRBV9 and TRBJ2-7, with a weak D call TRBD2 (6 bases). This CDR3 has 14 residues. Germline-derived CDR1 and CDR2 are SGDLS and YYNGEE. Trimming took 4 bases from V and 0 from J, leaving 11 bases between them. The CDR3 loop reads CASSPPEGSYEQYF. The CDR3 DNA reads as TGTGCCAGCAGCCCACCGGAGGGCTCCTACGAGCAGTACTTC.

This clone was observed a single time. The V and J genes are TRBV29-1 and TRBJ1-2, with 7 bases matching TRBD1. CDR3 length equals 11 residues. The ends lost 7 bases at V and 4 bases at J; junction bases unmatched: 3. Germline lookup yields CDR1 SQVTM and CDR2 ANQGSEA. CDR3 nucleotides: TGCAGCGCCGGGGACAGCTATGGCTACACCTTC. It translates to CSAGDSYGYTF.

Here the CDR3 DNA reads TGTGCCAGCAGCTTAGGGTCGCCGGACGGGGGAGGCGAGCAGTACTTC. Its protein is CASSLGSPDGGGEQYF. The chain joins TRBV7-9 to TRBJ2-7, with D tentatively TRBD2 (6 bases). The CDR3 length is 16 residues. The V and J ends lost 1 base and 6 bases respectively, with 19 bases between them. The V gene's germline CDR1 is SEHNR and CDR2 FQNEAQ (reference sequence).

This clone was seen a handful of times. This sequence joins TRBV27 and TRBJ1-6; D uncertain. Trimming pared 6 bases from V and 2 bases from J, leaving 11 bases between. From germline, CDR1 is MNHEY and CDR2 SMNVEV (reference sequence). The CDR3 length is 15 residues. CDR3 amino acids: CASRGRSAYNSPLHF. As DNA, the CDR3 is TGTGCCAGCAGGGGGAGGTCCGCCTATAATTCACCCCTCCACTTT.

This chain connects TRBV11-3 to TRBJ2-7; TRBD1 might be the D (5 bases). This CDR3 contains 13 residues. Per germline, CDR1 SGHNT and CDR2 YENEEA. The V end lost 3 bases, the J end lost 1 base, and 7 bases lay between the germline ends. CDR3 coding DNA: TGTGCCAGCAGCTTCGGACATTCCTACGAGCAGTACTTC. This encodes CASSFGHSYEQYF. The whole variable domain, remainder taken from reference TRBV11-3 and TRBJ2-7, is EAGVVQSPRYKIIEKKQPVAFWCNPISGHNTLYWYLQNLGQGPELLIRYENEEAVDDSQLPKDRFSAERLKGVDSTLKIQPAELGDSAVYLCASSFGHSYEQYFGPGTRLTVT.

As for this clone: Within the sample, other DNA sequences also encode this same CDR3. V usage is TRBV9 and J usage is TRBJ2-5; D may be TRBD2 (7 bases). Trimming left V 0 bases short and J 5 bases short, with 11 bases between. The CDR3 sequence is 14 residues long. CDR1 is SGDLS, CDR2 YYNGEE, per germline. The CDR3 spells CASSVEGGSETQYF. In DNA form, the CDR3 reads TGTGCCAGCAGCGTAGAGGGGGGGTCTGAGACCCAGTACTTC.

This chain connects TRBV30 to TRBJ2-6, with no clear D. The V gene's germline CDR1 is GTSNPN and CDR2 SVGIG (reference sequence). The CDR3 has 12 residues. V was pared by 5 bases and J by 6 bases, with 8 bases between. CDR3 sequence reads: CAWAPSANVLTF. As DNA, the CDR3 is TGTGCCTGGGCCCCTTCGGCCAACGTCCTGACTTTC.